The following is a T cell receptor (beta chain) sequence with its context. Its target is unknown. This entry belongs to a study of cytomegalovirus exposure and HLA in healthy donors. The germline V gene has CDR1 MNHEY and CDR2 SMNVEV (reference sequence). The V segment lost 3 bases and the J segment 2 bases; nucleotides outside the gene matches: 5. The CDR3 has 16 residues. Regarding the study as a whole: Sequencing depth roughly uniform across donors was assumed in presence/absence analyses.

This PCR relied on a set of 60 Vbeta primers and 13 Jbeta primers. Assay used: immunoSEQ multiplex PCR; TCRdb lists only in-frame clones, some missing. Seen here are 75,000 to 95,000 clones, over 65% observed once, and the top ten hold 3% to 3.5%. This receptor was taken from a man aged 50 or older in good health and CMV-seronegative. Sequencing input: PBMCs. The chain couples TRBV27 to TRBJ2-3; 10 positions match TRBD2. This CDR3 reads CASSFASGGSTDTQYF. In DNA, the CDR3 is TGTGCCAGCAGTTTCGCTAGCGGGGGATCCACAGATACGCAGTATTTT.